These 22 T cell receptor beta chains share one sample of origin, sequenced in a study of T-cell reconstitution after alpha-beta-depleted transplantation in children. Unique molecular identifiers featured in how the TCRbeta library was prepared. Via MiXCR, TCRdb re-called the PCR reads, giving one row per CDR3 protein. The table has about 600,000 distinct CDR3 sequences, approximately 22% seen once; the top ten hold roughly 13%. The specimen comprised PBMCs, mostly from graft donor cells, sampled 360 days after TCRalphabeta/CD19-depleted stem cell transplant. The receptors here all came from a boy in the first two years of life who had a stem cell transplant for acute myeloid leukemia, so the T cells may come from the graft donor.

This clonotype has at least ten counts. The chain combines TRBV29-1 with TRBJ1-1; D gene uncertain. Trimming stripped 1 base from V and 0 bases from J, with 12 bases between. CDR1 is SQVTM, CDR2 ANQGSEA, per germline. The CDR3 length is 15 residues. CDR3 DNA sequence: TGCAGCGTTGAAGGTGCCCCCCTTCTGAACACTGAAGCTTTCTTT. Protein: CSVEGAPLLNTEAFF.

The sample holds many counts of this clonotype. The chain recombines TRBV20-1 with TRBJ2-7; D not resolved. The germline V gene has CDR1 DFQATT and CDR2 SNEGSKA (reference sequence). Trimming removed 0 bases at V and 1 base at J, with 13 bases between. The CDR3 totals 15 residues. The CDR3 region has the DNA TGCAGTGCTAGAGATCGCGAGGCTGTATCCTACGAGCAGTACTTC. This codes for CSARDREAVSYEQYF.

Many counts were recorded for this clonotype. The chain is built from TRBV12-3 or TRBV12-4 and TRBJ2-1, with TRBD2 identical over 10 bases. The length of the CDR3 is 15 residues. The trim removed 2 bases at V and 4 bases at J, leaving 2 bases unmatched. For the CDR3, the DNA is TGTGCCAGCAGTTTAAGCGGGGGGGTTTACAATGAGCAGTTCTTC. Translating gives CASSLSGGVYNEQFF.

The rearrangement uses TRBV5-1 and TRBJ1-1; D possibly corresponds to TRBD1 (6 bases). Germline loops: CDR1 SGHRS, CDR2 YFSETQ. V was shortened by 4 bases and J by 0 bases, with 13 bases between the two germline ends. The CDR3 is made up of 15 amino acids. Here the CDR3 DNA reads TGCGCCAGCAGCCTCCCAGGACAGATGAACACTGAAGCTTTCTTT. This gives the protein CASSLPGQMNTEAFF.

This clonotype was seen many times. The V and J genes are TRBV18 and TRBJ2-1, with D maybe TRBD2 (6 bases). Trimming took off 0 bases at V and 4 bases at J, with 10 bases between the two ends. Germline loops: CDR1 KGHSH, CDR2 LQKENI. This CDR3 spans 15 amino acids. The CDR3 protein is CASSPPGTGYNEQFF. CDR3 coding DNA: TGTGCCAGCTCACCACCCGGGACTGGATACAATGAGCAGTTCTTC.

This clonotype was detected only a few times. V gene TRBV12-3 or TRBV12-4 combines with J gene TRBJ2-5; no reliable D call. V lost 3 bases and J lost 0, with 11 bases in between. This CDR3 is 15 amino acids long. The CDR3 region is CASSFFRRYQETQYF. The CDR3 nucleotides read TGTGCCAGCAGTTTCTTCCGGCGGTACCAAGAGACCCAGTACTTC.

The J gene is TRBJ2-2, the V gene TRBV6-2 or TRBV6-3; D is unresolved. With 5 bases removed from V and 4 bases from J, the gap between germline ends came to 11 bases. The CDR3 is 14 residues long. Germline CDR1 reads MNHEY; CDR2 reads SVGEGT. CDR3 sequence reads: CASSKTPSTGELFF. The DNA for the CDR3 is TGTGCCAGCAGTAAGACGCCGTCCACCGGGGAGCTGTTTTTT.

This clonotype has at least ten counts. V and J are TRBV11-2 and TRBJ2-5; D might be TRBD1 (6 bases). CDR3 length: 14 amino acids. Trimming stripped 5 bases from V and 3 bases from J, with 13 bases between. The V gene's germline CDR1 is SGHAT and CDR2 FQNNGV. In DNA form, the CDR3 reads TGTGCCAGCAGCCCAACAGGGAACAAAGAGACCCAGTACTTC. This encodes CASSPTGNKETQYF.

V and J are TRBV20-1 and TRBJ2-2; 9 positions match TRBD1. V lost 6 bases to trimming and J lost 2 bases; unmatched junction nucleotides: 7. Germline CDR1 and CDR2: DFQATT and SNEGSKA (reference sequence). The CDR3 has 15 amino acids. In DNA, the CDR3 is TGCAGTGCACGCACAGGGGGCTACAACACCGGGGAGCTGTTTTTT. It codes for CSARTGGYNTGELFF.

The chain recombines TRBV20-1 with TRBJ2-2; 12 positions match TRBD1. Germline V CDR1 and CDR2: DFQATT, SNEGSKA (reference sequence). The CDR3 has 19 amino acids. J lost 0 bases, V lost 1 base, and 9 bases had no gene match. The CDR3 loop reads CSARGVPGQGAPNTGELFF. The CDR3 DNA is TGCAGTGCTAGAGGGGTGCCGGGACAGGGGGCGCCGAACACCGGGGAGCTGTTTTTT.

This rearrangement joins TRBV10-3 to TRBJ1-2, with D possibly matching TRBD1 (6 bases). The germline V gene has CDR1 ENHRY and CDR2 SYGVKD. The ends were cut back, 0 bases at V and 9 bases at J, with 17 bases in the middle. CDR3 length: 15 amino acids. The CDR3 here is CAISESTGTPLRYTF. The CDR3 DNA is TGTGCCATCAGTGAGTCGACAGGAACCCCACTTCGCTACACCTTC.

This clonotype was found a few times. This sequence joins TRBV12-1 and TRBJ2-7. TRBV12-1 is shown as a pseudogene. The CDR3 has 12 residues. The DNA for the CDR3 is TGTGCCAGCAGCCCCCGACGTTGCGAGCAGTACTTC. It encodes CASSPRRCEQYF.

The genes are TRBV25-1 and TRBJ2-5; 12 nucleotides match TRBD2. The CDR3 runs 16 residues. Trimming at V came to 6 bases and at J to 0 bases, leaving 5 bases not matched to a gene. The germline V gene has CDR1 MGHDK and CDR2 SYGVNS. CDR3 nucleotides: TGTGCCAGCAGGCCCAGGACTAGCGGGGACCAAGAGACCCAGTACTTC. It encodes CASRPRTSGDQETQYF.

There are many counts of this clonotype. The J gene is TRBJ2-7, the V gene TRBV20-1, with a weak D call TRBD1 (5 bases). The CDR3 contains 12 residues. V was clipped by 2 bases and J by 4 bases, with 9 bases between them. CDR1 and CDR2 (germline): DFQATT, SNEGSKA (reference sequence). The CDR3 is CSARPDSYEQYF. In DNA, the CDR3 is TGCAGTGCTAGACCAGACAGTTACGAGCAGTACTTC.

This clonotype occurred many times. CDR3 region: CSARATQDRRTYEQYV. CDR3 in DNA: TGCAGTGCTAGAGCCACGCAAGACCGACGGACCTACGAGCAGTACGTC. This chain uses TRBV20-1 with TRBJ2-7; D is ambiguous. Germline CDR1 reads DFQATT; CDR2 reads SNEGSKA (reference sequence). V lost 1 base and J lost 2, with 18 bases in between. This CDR3 is 16 amino acids long.

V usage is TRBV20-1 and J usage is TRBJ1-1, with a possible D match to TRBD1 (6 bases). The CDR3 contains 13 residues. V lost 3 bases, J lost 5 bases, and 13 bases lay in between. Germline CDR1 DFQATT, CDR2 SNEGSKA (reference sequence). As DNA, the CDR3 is TGCAGTGCTAGGAAGGGGGGGAAGACTGAAGCTTTCTTT. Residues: CSARKGGKTEAFF.

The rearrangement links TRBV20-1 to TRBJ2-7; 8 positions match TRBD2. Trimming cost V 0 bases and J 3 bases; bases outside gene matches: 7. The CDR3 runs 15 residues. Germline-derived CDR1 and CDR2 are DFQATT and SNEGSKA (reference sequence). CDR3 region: CSARESGGPNYEQYF. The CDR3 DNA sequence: TGCAGTGCTAGAGAAAGCGGGGGACCGAACTACGAGCAGTACTTC.

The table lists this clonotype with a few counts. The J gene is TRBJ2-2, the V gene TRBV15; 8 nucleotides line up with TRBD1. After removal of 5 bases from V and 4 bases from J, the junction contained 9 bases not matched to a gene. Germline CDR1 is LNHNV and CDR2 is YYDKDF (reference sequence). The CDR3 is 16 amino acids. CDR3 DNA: TGTGCCACCAGCCCCCCGGACAGGGTGGTCACCGGGGAGCTGTTTTTT. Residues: CATSPPDRVVTGELFF.

This CDR3 is CASSQEAGDRAGNTIYF. The CDR3 bases are TGCGCCAGCAGCCAAGAGGCCGGAGACAGGGCTGGAAACACCATATATTTT. The rearrangement joins TRBV4-3 to TRBJ1-3, with 7 bases matching TRBD1. The germline gives CDR1 LGHNA, CDR2 YSLEER. The CDR3 runs to 17 residues. V shed 0 bases and J 2 bases; nucleotides not matched to a gene: 7.

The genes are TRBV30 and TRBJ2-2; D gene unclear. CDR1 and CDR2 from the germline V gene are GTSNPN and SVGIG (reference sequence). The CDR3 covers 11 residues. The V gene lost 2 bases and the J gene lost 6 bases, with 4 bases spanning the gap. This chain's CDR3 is CAWSNAGELFF. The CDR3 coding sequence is TGTGCCTGGAGTAACGCCGGGGAGCTGTTTTTT.

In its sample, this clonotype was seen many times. CDR3 sequence reads: CASSTPPQGVTQYF. The CDR3, as DNA: TGTGCCAGCAGTACTCCCCCACAGGGCGTGACCCAGTACTTC. This chain joins TRBV6-5 and TRBJ2-5, with TRBD1 as a possible D gene (6 bases). The CDR3 length is 14 residues. Germline V gene sequence: CDR1 MNHEY, CDR2 SVGAGI. Deletions cut 5 bases from V and 7 bases from J, with 17 bases between.

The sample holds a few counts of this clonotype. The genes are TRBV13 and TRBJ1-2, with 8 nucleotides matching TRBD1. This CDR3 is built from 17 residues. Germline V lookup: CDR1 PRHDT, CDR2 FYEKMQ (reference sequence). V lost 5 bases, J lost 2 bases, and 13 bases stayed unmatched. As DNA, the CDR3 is TGTGCCAGCAGCGCAGCCCTTTTGGGACAGGCGAACTATGGCTACACCTTC. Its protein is CASSAALLGQANYGYTF.